This T cell receptor (beta chain) emerged from a study of blood T cell repertoires in COVID-19. Whole-study context: Samples came from the United States, Italy and Spain, spanning acute and convalescent COVID-19. Nucleic acid was either cDNA or gDNA, and it came from T cells, B-cell-depleted T cells, or PBMCs.

In the original processing: It was from reference gene primer amplification that nucleated cell counts were estimated. Generated by immunoSEQ multiplex PCR, the TCRdb table keeps only in-frame clones and is missing some. The D gene and trimming were derived from the DNA, and the V and J assignments and clone size from that table. The sample shows roughly 170,000 clones, around 72% of them seen only once. Sequences were obtained from peripheral blood. The source of this sequence is an elderly woman with acute or convalescent COVID-19.

The CDR3 region has the DNA TGTGCCAGCAGCTCGGTTGGGGCGTCACATGGCTACACCTTC. Translation: CASSSVGASHGYTF. The chain combines TRBV5-4 with TRBJ1-2; D might be TRBD1 (5 bases). CDR1 is SGHNT and CDR2 is YYREEE in the germline V gene (reference sequence). CDR3 size: 14 residues. The V end lost 3 bases, the J end lost 6 bases, and 15 bases lay between the germline ends.